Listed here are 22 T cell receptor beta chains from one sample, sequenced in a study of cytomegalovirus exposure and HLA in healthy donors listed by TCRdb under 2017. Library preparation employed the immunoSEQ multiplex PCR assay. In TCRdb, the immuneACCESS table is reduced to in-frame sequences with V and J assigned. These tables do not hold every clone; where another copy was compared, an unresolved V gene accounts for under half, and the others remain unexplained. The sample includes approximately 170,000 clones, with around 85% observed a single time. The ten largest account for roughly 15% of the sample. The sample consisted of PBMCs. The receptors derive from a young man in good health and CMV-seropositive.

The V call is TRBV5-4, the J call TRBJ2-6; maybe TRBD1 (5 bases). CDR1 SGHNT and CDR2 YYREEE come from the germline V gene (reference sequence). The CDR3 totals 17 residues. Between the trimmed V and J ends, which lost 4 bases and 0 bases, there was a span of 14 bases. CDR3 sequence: CASSMEGEGSGANVLTF. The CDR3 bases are TGTGCCAGCAGCATGGAAGGGGAAGGCTCTGGGGCCAACGTCCTGACTTTC.

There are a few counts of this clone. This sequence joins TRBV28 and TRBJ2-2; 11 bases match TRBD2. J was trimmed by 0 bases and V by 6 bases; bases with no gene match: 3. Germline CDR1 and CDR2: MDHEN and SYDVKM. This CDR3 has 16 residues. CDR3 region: CASRGLAAANTGELFF. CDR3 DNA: TGTGCCAGCAGGGGACTAGCGGCGGCGAACACCGGGGAGCTGTTTTTT.

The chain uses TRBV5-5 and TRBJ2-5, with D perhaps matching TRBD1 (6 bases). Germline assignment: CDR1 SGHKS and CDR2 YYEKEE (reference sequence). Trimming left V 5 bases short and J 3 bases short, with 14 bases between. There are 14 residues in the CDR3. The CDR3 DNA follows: TGTGCCAGCAGTCCCGGGACAAGAAAAGAGACCCAGTACTTC. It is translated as CASSPGTRKETQYF. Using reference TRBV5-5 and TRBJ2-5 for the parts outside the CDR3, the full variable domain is DAGVTQSPTHLIKTRGQQVTLRCSPISGHKSVSWYQQVLGQGPQFIFQYYEKEERGRGNFPDRFSARQFPNYSSELNVNALLLGDSALYLCASSPGTRKETQYFGPGTRLLVL.

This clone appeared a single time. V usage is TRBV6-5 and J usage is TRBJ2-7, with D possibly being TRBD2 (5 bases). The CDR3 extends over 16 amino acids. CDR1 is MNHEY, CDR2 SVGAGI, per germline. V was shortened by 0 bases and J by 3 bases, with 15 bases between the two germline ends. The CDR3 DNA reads TGTGCCAGCAGTTACTCGGTGGGAGCGATAGTCTACGAGCAGTACTTC. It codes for CASSYSVGAIVYEQYF.

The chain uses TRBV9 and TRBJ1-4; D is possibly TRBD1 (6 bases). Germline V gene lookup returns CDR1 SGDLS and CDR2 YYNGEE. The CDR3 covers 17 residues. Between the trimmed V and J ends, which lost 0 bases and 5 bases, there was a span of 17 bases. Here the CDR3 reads CASSVEVSETGNEKLFF. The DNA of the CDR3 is TGTGCCAGCAGCGTAGAGGTATCAGAGACAGGAAATGAAAAACTGTTTTTT.

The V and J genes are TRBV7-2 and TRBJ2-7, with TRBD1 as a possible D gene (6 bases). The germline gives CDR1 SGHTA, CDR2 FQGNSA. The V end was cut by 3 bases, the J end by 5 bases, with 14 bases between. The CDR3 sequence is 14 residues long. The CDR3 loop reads CASSFAGEKDEQYF. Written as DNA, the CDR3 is TGTGCCAGCAGCTTCGCAGGGGAAAAGGACGAGCAGTACTTC.

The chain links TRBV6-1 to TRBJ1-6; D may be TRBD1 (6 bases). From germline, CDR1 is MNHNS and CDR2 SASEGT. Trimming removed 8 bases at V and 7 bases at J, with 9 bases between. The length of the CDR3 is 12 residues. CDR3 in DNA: TGTGCCAGCGAGGACAGAAATTCACCCCTCCACTTT. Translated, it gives CASEDRNSPLHF.

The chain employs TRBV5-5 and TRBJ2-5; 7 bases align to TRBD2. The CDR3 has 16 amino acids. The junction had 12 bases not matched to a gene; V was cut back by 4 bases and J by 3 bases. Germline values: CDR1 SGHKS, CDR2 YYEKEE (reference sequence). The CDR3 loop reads CASSRLSGRREETQYF. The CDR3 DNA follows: TGTGCCAGCAGCCGCTTGTCCGGGAGGCGGGAAGAGACCCAGTACTTC.

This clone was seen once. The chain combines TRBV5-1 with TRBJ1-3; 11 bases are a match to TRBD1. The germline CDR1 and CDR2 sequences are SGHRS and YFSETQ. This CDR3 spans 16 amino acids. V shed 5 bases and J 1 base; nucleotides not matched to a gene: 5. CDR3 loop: CASRDGDRGSGNTIYF. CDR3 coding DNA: TGCGCCAGCAGGGACGGGGACAGGGGGTCTGGAAACACCATATATTTT.

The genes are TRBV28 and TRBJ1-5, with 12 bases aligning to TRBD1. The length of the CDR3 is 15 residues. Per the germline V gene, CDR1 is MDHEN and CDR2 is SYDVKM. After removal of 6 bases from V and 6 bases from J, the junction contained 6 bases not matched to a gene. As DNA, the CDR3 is TGTGCCAGCAGCACCGGGACAGGGGGCTCTCAGCCCCAGCATTTT. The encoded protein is CASSTGTGGSQPQHF.

CDR3 sequence: CASSSGQGVGNEKLFF. The DNA of the CDR3 is TGTGCCAGCAGCTCGGGACAGGGGGTGGGGAATGAAAAACTGTTTTTT. V is TRBV5-4 and J is TRBJ1-4; 11 positions agree with TRBD1. The V segment lost 3 bases and the J segment 5 bases; nucleotides outside the gene matches: 6. The CDR3 runs to 16 residues. CDR1 is SGHNT, CDR2 YYREEE, per germline (reference sequence).

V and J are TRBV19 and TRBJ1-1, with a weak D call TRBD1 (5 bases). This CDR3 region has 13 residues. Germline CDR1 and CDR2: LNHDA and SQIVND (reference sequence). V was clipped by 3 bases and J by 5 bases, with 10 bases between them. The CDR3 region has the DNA TGTGCCAGTAGTATGTCGGGGGGGACTGAAGCTTTCTTT. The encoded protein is CASSMSGGTEAFF.

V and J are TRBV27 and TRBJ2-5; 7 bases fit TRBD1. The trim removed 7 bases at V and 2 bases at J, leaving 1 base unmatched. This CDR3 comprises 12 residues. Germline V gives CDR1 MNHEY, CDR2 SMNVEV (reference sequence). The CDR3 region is CASKGQQETQYF. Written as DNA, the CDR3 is TGTGCCAGCAAGGGACAGCAAGAGACCCAGTACTTC.

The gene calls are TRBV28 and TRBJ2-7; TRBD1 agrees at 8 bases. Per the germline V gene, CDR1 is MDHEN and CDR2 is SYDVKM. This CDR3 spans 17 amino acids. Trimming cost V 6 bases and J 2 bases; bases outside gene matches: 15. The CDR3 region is CASSTYGAGTGAYEQYF. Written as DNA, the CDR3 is TGTGCCAGCAGCACTTATGGCGCCGGGACAGGAGCCTACGAGCAGTACTTC.

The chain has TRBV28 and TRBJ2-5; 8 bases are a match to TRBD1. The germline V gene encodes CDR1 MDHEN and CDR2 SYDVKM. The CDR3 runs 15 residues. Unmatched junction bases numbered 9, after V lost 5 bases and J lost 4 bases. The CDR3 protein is CASSDNTGGRETQYF. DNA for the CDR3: TGTGCCAGCAGTGATAACACAGGGGGAAGAGAGACCCAGTACTTC.

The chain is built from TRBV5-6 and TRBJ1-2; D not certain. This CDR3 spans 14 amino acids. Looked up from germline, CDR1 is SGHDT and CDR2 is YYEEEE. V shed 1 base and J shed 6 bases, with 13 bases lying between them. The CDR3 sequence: CASSLKAGLDGYTF. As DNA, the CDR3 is TGTGCCAGCAGCTTGAAGGCGGGCTTGGATGGCTACACCTTC.

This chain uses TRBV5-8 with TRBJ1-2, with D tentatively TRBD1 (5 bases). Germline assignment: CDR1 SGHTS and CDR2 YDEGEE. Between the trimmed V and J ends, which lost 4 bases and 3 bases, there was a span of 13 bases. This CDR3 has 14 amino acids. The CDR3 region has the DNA TGTGCCAGCAGCATCGACCCAGGGCACTATGGCTACACCTTC. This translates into CASSIDPGHYGYTF. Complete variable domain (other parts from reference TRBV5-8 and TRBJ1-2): EAGVTQSPTHLIKTRGQQATLRCSPISGHTSVYWYQQALGLGLQFLLWYDEGEERNRGNFPPRFSGRQFPNYSSELNVNALELEDSALYLCASSIDPGHYGYTFGSGTRLTVV.

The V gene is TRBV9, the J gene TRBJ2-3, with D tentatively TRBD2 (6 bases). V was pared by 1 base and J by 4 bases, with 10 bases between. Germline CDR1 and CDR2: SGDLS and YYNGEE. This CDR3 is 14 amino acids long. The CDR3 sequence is CASSVRLASDTQYF. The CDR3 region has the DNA TGTGCCAGCAGCGTACGGCTAGCGTCAGATACGCAGTATTTT.

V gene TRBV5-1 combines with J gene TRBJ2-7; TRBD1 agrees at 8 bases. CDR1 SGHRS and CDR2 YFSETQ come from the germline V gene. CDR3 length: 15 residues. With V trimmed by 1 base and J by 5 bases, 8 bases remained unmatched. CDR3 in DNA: TGCGCCAGCAGCTTGCGACAGGGGATGAGGAACGAGCAGTACTTC. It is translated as CASSLRQGMRNEQYF.

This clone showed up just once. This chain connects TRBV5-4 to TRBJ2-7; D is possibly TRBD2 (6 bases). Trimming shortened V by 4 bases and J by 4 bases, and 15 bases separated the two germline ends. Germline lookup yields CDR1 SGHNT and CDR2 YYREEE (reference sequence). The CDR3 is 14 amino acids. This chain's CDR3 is CASSPGTQSYEQYF. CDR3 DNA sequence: TGTGCCAGCAGCCCGGGGACTCAGAGTTACGAGCAGTACTTC.

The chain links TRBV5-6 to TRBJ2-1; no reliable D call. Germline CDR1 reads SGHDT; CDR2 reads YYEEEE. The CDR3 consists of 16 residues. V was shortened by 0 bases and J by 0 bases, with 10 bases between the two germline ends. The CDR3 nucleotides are TGTGCCAGCAGCTTGGCCGAACTACTCTCCTACAATGAGCAGTTCTTC. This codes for CASSLAELLSYNEQFF. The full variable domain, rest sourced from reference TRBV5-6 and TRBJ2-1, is DAGVTQSPTHLIKTRGQQVTLRCSPKSGHDTVSWYQQALGQGPQFIFQYYEEEERQRGNFPDRFSGHQFPNYSSELNVNALLLGDSALYLCASSLAELLSYNEQFFGPGTRLTVL.

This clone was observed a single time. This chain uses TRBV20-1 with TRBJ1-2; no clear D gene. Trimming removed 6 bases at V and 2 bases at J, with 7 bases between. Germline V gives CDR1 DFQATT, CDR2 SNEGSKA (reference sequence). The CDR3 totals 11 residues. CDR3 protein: CSAPENYGYTF. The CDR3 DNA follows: TGCAGTGCCCCCGAGAACTATGGCTACACCTTC.